This TCR beta chain was captured in a study of regulatory T cells in long-lasting Graves disease. For TCR beta, libraries came from iRepertoire HTBI primers and Arm-PCR of CDR3 regions. TCRdb used MiXCR to reprocess the multiplex PCR reads, holding one entry per CDR3 protein. The table shows around 430,000 distinct CDR3 sequences, with about 20% occurring only once. About this clonotype itself: Its antigen is unknown. A single base separates this from a much larger clone, so it may be a read error.

Points from the study as a whole: Comparison showed that persistent patients shared more public clonotypes (about 3,000) than new patients (over 950).

Specified time point: persistent/refractory GD, antithyroid drugs over 5 years with positive TRAb. There was RNA extracted from PBMCs, and the TCR library was made from it. The sample in question was peripheral blood mononuclear cells (PBMCs), obtained when the disease was refractory, from a patient treated with antithyroid drugs. The sequence was obtained from a female donor with Graves disease.

The chain's CDR3 is CAGSLPPVYSNQPQHF. The CDR3 DNA reads as TGTGCCGGCAGTTTACCCCCCGTGTATAGCAATCAGCCCCAGCATTTT. The genes are TRBV28 and TRBJ1-5; no reliable D call. In germline, CDR1 is MDHEN, CDR2 SYDVKM. The CDR3 consists of 16 residues.